The 25 T cell receptor beta chains presented below share a single source sample, sequenced in a study of blood T cell repertoires in COVID-19. Assay: immunoSEQ multiplex PCR; the TCRdb copy retains only in-frame clones and omits some. There are 350,000 to 400,000 clones in the sample; 85% to 90% occur only once, and over 0.95% lies in the top ten. The specimen was PBMCs or T cells enriched from blood (not recorded which). All receptors derive from a man aged 18 to 30 who had recovered from COVID-19.

The chain joins TRBV19 to TRBJ2-1; 13 nucleotides line up with TRBD2. The CDR3 is 19 residues long. CDR1 LNHDA and CDR2 SQIVND come from the germline V gene (reference sequence). Trimming at V came to 4 bases and at J to 0 bases, leaving 9 bases not matched to a gene. The CDR3 reads CASSRRTSGGRSSYNEQFF. The CDR3 DNA follows: TGTGCCAGTAGTAGACGGACTAGCGGGGGCCGGAGCTCCTACAATGAGCAGTTCTTC.

The V call is TRBV6-4, the J call TRBJ1-1; perhaps TRBD1 as D (6 bases). Germline lookup yields CDR1 MRHNA and CDR2 SNTAGT. This CDR3 is built from 15 residues. V was cut by 7 bases and J by 1 base, with 16 bases left in between. CDR3 nucleotide sequence: TGTGCCAGCACGAAGGGGGTTTGGACGAACACTGAAGCTTTCTTT. Its translation is CASTKGVWTNTEAFF.

The chain uses TRBV27 and TRBJ2-3; 7 nucleotides agree with TRBD1. The germline CDR1 and CDR2 sequences are MNHEY and SMNVEV (reference sequence). V lost 2 bases, J lost 0 bases, and 2 bases stayed unmatched. The CDR3 extends over 15 amino acids. As DNA, the CDR3 is TGTGCCAGCAGTTTACCGGGACAGAGCACAGATACGCAGTATTTT. Translation: CASSLPGQSTDTQYF.

This chain links TRBV28 with TRBJ2-1; 11 bases align to TRBD1. The CDR3 sequence is 16 residues long. The ends lost 6 bases at V and 6 bases at J; junction bases unmatched: 10. CDR1 is MDHEN and CDR2 is SYDVKM in the germline V gene. CDR3 DNA sequence: TGTGCCAGCAGGCTCTTAGGGACAGGGGGGATCAATGAGCAGTTCTTC. Translation gives CASRLLGTGGINEQFF.

The chain joins TRBV5-1 to TRBJ2-2; D is unclear. The CDR3 totals 16 residues. Germline CDR1 SGHRS, CDR2 YFSETQ. V lost 0 bases and J 0 bases, leaving 9 bases between the germline ends. CDR3 amino acids: CASSLVSLTNTGELFF. CDR3 DNA sequence: TGCGCCAGCAGCTTGGTTTCACTGACGAACACCGGGGAGCTGTTTTTT.

This clone was seen just once. The gene calls are TRBV3-1 (or the pseudogene TRBV3-2) and TRBJ1-5; 10 nucleotides line up with TRBD1. Germline CDR1 reads LGHDT; CDR2 reads YNNKEL (reference sequence). Trimming at V came to 3 bases and at J to 4 bases, leaving 9 bases not matched to a gene. The CDR3 runs to 17 residues. The CDR3 spells CASSHGTGALRNQPQHF. CDR3 bases: TGTGCCAGCAGCCACGGGACAGGGGCTTTGAGAAATCAGCCCCAGCATTTT.

The rearrangement links TRBV12-3 or TRBV12-4 to TRBJ2-3; D ambiguous. V was shortened by 6 bases and J by 2 bases, with 9 bases between the two germline ends. This CDR3 comprises 13 residues. The CDR3 DNA sequence: TGTGCCAGCAGCTCTGACTCCACAGATACGCAGTATTTT. This codes for CASSSDSTDTQYF.

The rearrangement joins TRBV15 to TRBJ2-6; D perhaps matches TRBD1 (5 bases). Germline V gene sequence: CDR1 LNHNV, CDR2 YYDKDF (reference sequence). The CDR3 length is 17 residues. The germline V and J ends were trimmed by 1 base and 4 bases, with 14 bases remaining between them. CDR3 nucleotide sequence: TGTGCCACCAGCAGAGTAGGGGAAAGGGTAGGGGCCAACGTCCTGACTTTC. Translated: CATSRVGERVGANVLTF. Together with reference TRBV15 and TRBJ2-6, the CDR3 gives the full variable domain: DAMVIQNPRYQVTQFGKPVTLSCSQTLNHNVMYWYQQKSSQAPKLLFHYYDKDFNNEADTPDNFQSRRPNTSFCFLDIRSPGLGDTAMYLCATSRVGERVGANVLTFGAGSRLTVL.

V gene TRBV5-1 combines with J gene TRBJ1-1; possible D gene TRBD1, 6 bases. CDR1 and CDR2 from the germline V gene are SGHRS and YFSETQ. This CDR3 is built from 15 residues. Deletions cut 0 bases from V and 4 bases from J, with 13 bases between. In DNA form, the CDR3 reads TGCGCCAGCAGCTTGGTCGGGGGGCGCGGCACTGAAGCTTTCTTT. Its protein is CASSLVGGRGTEAFF.

The chain carries TRBV7-2 and TRBJ2-1; 7 bases agree with TRBD2. The V segment lost 5 bases and the J segment 12 bases; nucleotides outside the gene matches: 16. CDR1 is SGHTA, CDR2 FQGNSA, per germline. This CDR3 region has 15 residues. In nucleotides, the CDR3 is TGTGCCAGCAGCCCCAGCGGGGCCCTAGCTTCCGTGCAGTTCTTC. This translates into CASSPSGALASVQFF.

The rearrangement uses TRBV19 and TRBJ1-6; D call uncertain. The V gene lost 5 bases and the J gene lost 0 bases, with 11 bases spanning the gap. The CDR3 contains 16 residues. Germline CDR1 is LNHDA and CDR2 is SQIVND (reference sequence). Written as DNA, the CDR3 is TGTGCCAGTAGTCCTCGACAAAGCTCCTATAATTCACCCCTCCACTTT. Its translation is CASSPRQSSYNSPLHF.

V gene TRBV12-3 or TRBV12-4 combines with J gene TRBJ2-3, with a tentative D call TRBD2 (5 bases). Trimming stripped 6 bases from V and 7 bases from J, with 11 bases between. The CDR3 contains 12 residues. The CDR3 nucleotides read TGTGCCAGCAGCCGCCCCGGGAATACGCAGTATTTT. Protein sequence: CASSRPGNTQYF.

CDR3 sequence (DNA): TGTGCCAGCAGGGGAGACGACAGGGCAAGTGAAGCTTTCTTT. Protein product: CASRGDDRASEAFF. V and J are TRBV6-5 and TRBJ1-1; 7 bases fit TRBD1. This CDR3 region has 14 residues. Germline CDR1 MNHEY, CDR2 SVGAGI. The V gene end was trimmed by 6 bases and the J gene end by 7 bases; junction bases not matched to a gene: 11.

The chain is built from TRBV7-9 and TRBJ2-1; the match to TRBD2 covers 7 bases. The CDR3 loop spans 12 amino acids. The V gene end was trimmed by 5 bases and the J gene end by 12 bases; junction bases not matched to a gene: 7. Germline CDR1 and CDR2: SEHNR and FQNEAQ (reference sequence). The CDR3 is CASSPAGVGQFF. The CDR3 region has the DNA TGTGCCAGCAGCCCCGCGGGGGTCGGGCAGTTCTTC.

The chain has TRBV19 and TRBJ2-2; D is perhaps TRBD1 (5 bases). CDR3 length: 15 residues. Trimming left V 6 bases short and J 4 bases short, with 15 bases between. The germline V gene has CDR1 LNHDA and CDR2 SQIVND (reference sequence). In nucleotides, the CDR3 is TGTGCCAGTAGCGTACTGACAGAAATCACCGGGGAGCTGTTTTTT. Its protein is CASSVLTEITGELFF.

The genes are TRBV6-5 and TRBJ1-1; a possible D gene is TRBD1 (6 bases). Germline V CDR1 and CDR2: MNHEY, SVGAGI. V lost 10 bases and J lost 7, with 13 bases in between. The CDR3 covers 11 residues. The DNA for the CDR3 is TGTGCCATCACAGGGCTAGTTGAAGCTTTCTTT. Translated: CAITGLVEAFF.

V gene TRBV9 combines with J gene TRBJ2-1, with 10 bases matching TRBD2. With V trimmed by 2 bases and J by 8 bases, 7 bases remained unmatched. From germline, CDR1 is SGDLS and CDR2 YYNGEE. This CDR3 is built from 15 residues. The CDR3 spells CASSVGLAGDYEQFF. Here the CDR3 DNA reads TGTGCCAGCAGCGTTGGTCTAGCGGGGGATTATGAGCAGTTCTTC.

This rearrangement joins TRBV19 to TRBJ1-5; 7 bases align to TRBD1. In germline, CDR1 is LNHDA, CDR2 SQIVND (reference sequence). Trimming removed 3 bases from V and 5 bases from J; junction bases left unmatched: 7. The CDR3 is 15 residues long. The CDR3 DNA is TGTGCCAGTAGTATCCGAGACAGGGTAGATCAGCCCCAGCATTTT. Amino acid sequence: CASSIRDRVDQPQHF.

This chain links TRBV5-1 with TRBJ2-3, with 8 bases fitting TRBD2. CDR1 and CDR2 from the germline V gene are SGHRS and YFSETQ. The CDR3 spans 15 residues. The junction had 7 bases not matched to a gene; V was cut back by 4 bases and J by 3 bases. The CDR3: CASSLRPGGTDTQYF. CDR3 coding DNA: TGCGCCAGCAGCCTCAGACCGGGGGGGACAGATACGCAGTATTTT. Full variable domain (missing parts from reference TRBV5-1 and TRBJ2-3): KAGVTQTPRYLIKTRGQQVTLSCSPISGHRSVSWYQQTPGQGLQFLFEYFSETQRNKGNFPGRFSGRQFSNSRSEMNVSTLELGDSALYLCASSLRPGGTDTQYFGPGTRLTVL.

CDR3 in amino acids: CAWSAGTGVNEQYF. The CDR3 region has the DNA TGTGCCTGGAGTGCCGGGACAGGGGTTAACGAGCAGTACTTC. The chain uses TRBV30 and TRBJ2-7, with 10 bases matching TRBD1. This CDR3 comprises 14 residues. Germline V gives CDR1 GTSNPN, CDR2 SVGIG (reference sequence). V gave up 1 base and J gave up 5 bases; unmatched junction bases: 5.

The chain is built from TRBV4-2 and TRBJ2-6, with TRBD2 as a possible D gene (5 bases). Germline V CDR1 and CDR2: LGHNA, YNFKEQ. V was shortened by 1 base and J by 3 bases, with 10 bases between the two germline ends. The CDR3 is made up of 16 amino acids. The CDR3 DNA sequence: TGTGCCAGCAGCCAAGCGTCCGGGATTGGGGCCAACGTCCTGACTTTC. This gives the protein CASSQASGIGANVLTF.

This chain links TRBV12-5 with TRBJ2-3, with 10 bases matching TRBD1. The CDR3 covers 14 residues. The V gene end was trimmed by 4 bases and the J gene end by 7 bases; junction bases not matched to a gene: 5. Germline lookup yields CDR1 LGHNT and CDR2 FRNRAP. The CDR3 nucleotides are TGTGCTAGTGGTTCGACAGGGGGCGCGAATACGCAGTATTTT. Its translation: CASGSTGGANTQYF.

V and J are TRBV25-1 and TRBJ1-1; D is unresolved. CDR1 and CDR2 (germline): MGHDK, SYGVNS. Trimming took 4 bases from V and 4 from J, leaving 10 bases between them. There are 13 residues in the CDR3. CDR3 amino acids: CASSGDRGTEAFF. CDR3 DNA: TGTGCCAGCAGTGGTGACCGAGGCACTGAAGCTTTCTTT.

This clone has a single count. The gene calls are TRBV19 and TRBJ2-7, with 10 positions matching TRBD1. Germline CDR1 is LNHDA and CDR2 is SQIVND (reference sequence). The CDR3 totals 14 residues. The trim removed 4 bases at V and 2 bases at J, leaving 2 bases unmatched. The CDR3 nucleotides read TGTGCCAGTAGTAGGGGGACAGGGGCCTACGAGCAGTACTTC. Its translation: CASSRGTGAYEQYF.

J is TRBJ2-7 and V is TRBV4-2, with TRBD1 identical over 8 bases. Trimming at V came to 4 bases and at J to 3 bases, leaving 14 bases not matched to a gene. This CDR3 is built from 17 residues. Germline V gene lookup returns CDR1 LGHNA and CDR2 YNFKEQ. The CDR3 loop reads CASSLRTGTISIYEQYF. In DNA, the CDR3 is TGTGCCAGCAGCCTAAGGACAGGGACAATTTCGATCTACGAGCAGTACTTC.